One sample yielded the 17 T cell receptor beta chains listed below, sequenced in a study of blood T cell repertoires in COVID-19 (dated by TCRdb to 2018 to 2020). Library creation used the immunoSEQ multiplex PCR assay. The table comes from immuneACCESS by way of TCRdb, which keeps in-frame sequences with V and J called. Part of the clones is missing from these tables; in studies checked, under half for an unresolved V gene and the rest for unknown reasons. The sample table holds about 370,000 clones, of which 80% to 90% were seen once. The top ten constitute roughly 0.99% of the sample. Sample: PBMCs or T cells enriched from blood (not recorded which). The receptors come from a young man who had recovered from COVID-19.

This clone was counted between two and nine times. The chain carries TRBV5-1 and TRBJ2-2, with TRBD2 identical over 9 bases. V was pared by 1 base and J by 0 bases, with 7 bases of the junction left unmatched. Germline-derived CDR1 and CDR2 are SGHRS and YFSETQ. This CDR3 is 18 amino acids long. In nucleotides, the CDR3 is TGCGCCAGCAGCTTGTTCCTAGCGGGGAATACGAACACCGGGGAGCTGTTTTTT. As protein: CASSLFLAGNTNTGELFF.

The chain carries TRBV6-2 or TRBV6-3 and TRBJ2-5; D is possibly TRBD1 (5 bases). The CDR3 is 15 residues long. Trimming stripped 2 bases from V and 2 bases from J, with 12 bases between. The germline V gene encodes CDR1 MNHEY and CDR2 SVGEGT. The CDR3 loop reads CASSYPTSGQETQYF. In DNA form, the CDR3 reads TGTGCCAGCAGTTACCCTACCTCAGGGCAAGAGACCCAGTACTTC.

The chain has TRBV28 and TRBJ2-6; 7 nucleotides line up with TRBD2. This CDR3 is built from 14 residues. V gave up 5 bases and J gave up 5 bases; unmatched junction bases: 3. Germline V gives CDR1 MDHEN, CDR2 SYDVKM. In nucleotides, the CDR3 is TGTGCCAGCAGTCCGGGGGGTAGGGCCAACGTCCTGACTTTC. This translates into CASSPGGRANVLTF.

The J gene is TRBJ1-2, the V gene TRBV9; 8 nucleotides match TRBD1. The CDR3 is 14 residues long. V trimming: 1 base; J trimming: 6 bases; junction bases outside the gene matches: 5. Germline CDR1 is SGDLS and CDR2 is YYNGEE. The DNA for the CDR3 is TGTGCCAGCAGCGTAAACGGGACAGGTAATGGCTACACCTTC. This codes for CASSVNGTGNGYTF.

The chain has TRBV5-5 and TRBJ1-5; TRBD1 matches at 8 bases. V dropped 0 bases and J dropped 4; count of bases not matched to a gene: 6. This CDR3 region has 16 residues. Germline V gives CDR1 SGHKS, CDR2 YYEKEE (reference sequence). The CDR3 coding sequence is TGTGCCAGCAGCTTGGATATCGGGACAGGTAATCAGCCCCAGCATTTT. Amino acid sequence: CASSLDIGTGNQPQHF. Full variable domain (remainder filled in from reference TRBV5-5 and TRBJ1-5): DAGVTQSPTHLIKTRGQQVTLRCSPISGHKSVSWYQQVLGQGPQFIFQYYEKEERGRGNFPDRFSARQFPNYSSELNVNALLLGDSALYLCASSLDIGTGNQPQHFGDGTRLSIL.

V and J are TRBV2 and TRBJ1-5; 8 bases are shared with TRBD1. Germline V gene lookup returns CDR1 SNHLY and CDR2 FYNNEI. This CDR3 has 15 amino acids. The trim removed 4 bases at V and 7 bases at J, leaving 9 bases unmatched. The CDR3 DNA follows: TGTGCCAGCAGTGCCGACAGGGGTAAGGGACAGCCCCAGCATTTT. Translation: CASSADRGKGQPQHF.

The chain uses TRBV6-4 and TRBJ2-1, with 12 positions matching TRBD2. CDR1 is MRHNA and CDR2 is SNTAGT in the germline V gene. With 4 bases clipped from V and 0 bases from J, the junction kept 4 bases outside the gene matches. The CDR3 is 17 residues long. For the CDR3, the DNA is TGTGCCAGCAGTGCCTCGACTAGCGGGAGCTCCTACAATGAGCAGTTCTTC. Residues: CASSASTSGSSYNEQFF.

The chain links TRBV7-3 to TRBJ2-7; TRBD2 aligns across 10 bases. With 5 bases clipped from V and 3 bases from J, the junction kept 7 bases outside the gene matches. There are 15 residues in the CDR3. Looked up from germline, CDR1 is SGHTA and CDR2 is FQGTGA. The CDR3 spells CASSTSGTTRYEQYF. The CDR3 bases are TGTGCCAGCAGCACTAGCGGGACTACCCGCTACGAGCAGTACTTC.

This clone occurred a few times. This chain uses TRBV9 with TRBJ1-2; 8 bases are shared with TRBD1. With 2 bases clipped from V and 3 bases from J, the junction kept 3 bases outside the gene matches. Germline CDR1 and CDR2: SGDLS and YYNGEE. CDR3 length: 14 residues. CDR3 protein: CASSVTGEDYGYTF. DNA of the CDR3: TGTGCCAGCAGCGTGACAGGGGAGGACTATGGCTACACCTTC.

The V gene is TRBV18, the J gene TRBJ1-3; 7 bases are a match to TRBD1. The CDR3 totals 16 residues. The trim removed 5 bases at V and 0 bases at J, leaving 7 bases unmatched. Germline lookup yields CDR1 KGHSH and CDR2 LQKENI. This CDR3 reads CASSEKTGNSGNTIYF. CDR3 bases: TGTGCCAGCTCAGAGAAGACAGGGAACTCTGGAAACACCATATATTTT.

The V and J genes are TRBV6-1 and TRBJ2-5, with 7 bases lining up with TRBD2. This CDR3 region has 15 residues. V trimming: 3 bases; J trimming: 5 bases; junction bases outside the gene matches: 9. Germline V gene sequence: CDR1 MNHNS, CDR2 SASEGT. For the CDR3, the DNA is TGTGCCAGCAGTGAGGGAGGGGCGAATCTGGAGACCCAGTACTTC. Translated, it gives CASSEGGANLETQYF.

The rearrangement links TRBV5-1 to TRBJ1-1, with 9 bases lining up with TRBD1. J lost 1 base, V lost 2 bases, and 6 bases had no gene match. The germline V gene has CDR1 SGHRS and CDR2 YFSETQ. The CDR3 has 16 residues. The CDR3 nucleotides are TGCGCCAGCAGCTTCCACCTGGGACAGGGGAACACTGAAGCTTTCTTT. Its translation: CASSFHLGQGNTEAFF.

This clone appeared a few times. The V call is TRBV5-1, the J call TRBJ2-7; TRBD1 matches 7 bases. The CDR3 length is 14 residues. Germline V gives CDR1 SGHRS, CDR2 YFSETQ. Trimming at V came to 4 bases and at J to 3 bases, leaving 7 bases not matched to a gene. This CDR3 reads CASSVRDRFYEQYF. DNA for the CDR3: TGCGCCAGCAGCGTCCGGGACAGATTCTACGAGCAGTACTTC.

The chain uses TRBV19 and TRBJ2-3, with TRBD2 matching over 8 bases. Germline assignment: CDR1 LNHDA and CDR2 SQIVND (reference sequence). After removal of 1 base from V and 5 bases from J, the junction contained 8 bases not matched to a gene. The CDR3 has 16 amino acids. The chain's CDR3 is CASSIVSPSGRDTQYF. In DNA form, the CDR3 reads TGTGCCAGTAGTATAGTTTCGCCTAGCGGGCGAGATACGCAGTATTTT.

The chain is built from TRBV30 and TRBJ2-7; no definite D call. The CDR3 totals 12 residues. Germline CDR1 and CDR2: GTSNPN and SVGIG (reference sequence). V lost 6 bases to trimming and J lost 0 bases, with 9 bases between them. The CDR3 here is CACSRSSYEQYF. The CDR3 coding sequence is TGTGCCTGTAGCCGGTCCTCCTACGAGCAGTACTTC.

This rearrangement joins TRBV18 to TRBJ2-7; 7 bases agree with TRBD1. CDR3 length: 16 amino acids. Trimming removed 3 bases from V and 1 base from J; junction bases left unmatched: 9. Germline CDR1 KGHSH, CDR2 LQKENI. CDR3 in DNA: TGTGCCAGCTCACCGTCAACAGGGGCAGGGTCCTACGAGCAGTACTTC. It codes for CASSPSTGAGSYEQYF.

The chain has TRBV5-1 and TRBJ1-4; 10 bases line up with TRBD1. The length of the CDR3 is 14 residues. In germline, CDR1 is SGHRS, CDR2 YFSETQ. The trim removed 6 bases at V and 6 bases at J, leaving 5 bases unmatched. The CDR3 DNA reads TGCGCCAGCACCCCGGGACAGGGGTATGAAAAACTGTTTTTT. Encoded protein: CASTPGQGYEKLFF.